This TCR beta chain derives from a study of blood T cell repertoires in COVID-19. CDR3 length: 14 residues. The V gene end was trimmed by 0 bases and the J gene end by 9 bases; junction bases not matched to a gene: 8. Per the germline V gene, CDR1 is SGHDT and CDR2 is YYEEEE. This clone appeared once. Libraries were prepared by immunoSEQ multiplex PCR; TCRdb keeps only in-frame clonotypes and omits some of them. The table lists over 250,000 clones, nearly 90% of them singletons. The source material was peripheral blood. This rearrangement joins TRBV5-6 to TRBJ1-2; 7 bases line up with TRBD1. The source of this sequence is a woman aged 25 to 45 with acute or convalescent COVID-19. The CDR3 loop reads CASSLAQGSRSYTF. The CDR3 bases are TGTGCCAGCAGCTTGGCACAGGGGTCCAGAAGCTACACCTTC.